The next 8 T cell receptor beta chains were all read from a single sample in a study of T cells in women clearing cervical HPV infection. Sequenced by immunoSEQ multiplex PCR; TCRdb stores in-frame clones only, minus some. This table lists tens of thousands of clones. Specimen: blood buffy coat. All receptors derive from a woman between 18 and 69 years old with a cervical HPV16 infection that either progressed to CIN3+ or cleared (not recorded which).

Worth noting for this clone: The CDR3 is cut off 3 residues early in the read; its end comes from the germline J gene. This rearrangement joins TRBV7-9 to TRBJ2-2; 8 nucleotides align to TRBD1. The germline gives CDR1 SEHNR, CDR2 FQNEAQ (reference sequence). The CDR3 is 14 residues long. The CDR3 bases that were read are TGTGCCAGCAGCTTAGGGACAGGGTCTGAAAAG. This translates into CASSLGTGSEK. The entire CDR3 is CASSLGTGSEKLFF.

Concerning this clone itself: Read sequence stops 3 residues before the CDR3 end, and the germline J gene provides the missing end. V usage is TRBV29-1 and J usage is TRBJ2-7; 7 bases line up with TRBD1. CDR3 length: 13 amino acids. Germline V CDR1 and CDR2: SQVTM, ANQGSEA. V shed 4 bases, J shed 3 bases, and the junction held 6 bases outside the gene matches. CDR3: CSVVYRGHYEQYF. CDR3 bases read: TGCAGCGTTGTGTACAGGGGCCACTACGAG.

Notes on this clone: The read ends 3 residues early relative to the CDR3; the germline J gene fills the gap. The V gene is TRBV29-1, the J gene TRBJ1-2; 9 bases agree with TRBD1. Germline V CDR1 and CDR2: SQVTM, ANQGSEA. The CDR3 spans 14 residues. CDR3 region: CSVPRLTDRGGYTF. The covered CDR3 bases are TGCAGCGTGCCACGATTGACGGACAGGGGCGGC.

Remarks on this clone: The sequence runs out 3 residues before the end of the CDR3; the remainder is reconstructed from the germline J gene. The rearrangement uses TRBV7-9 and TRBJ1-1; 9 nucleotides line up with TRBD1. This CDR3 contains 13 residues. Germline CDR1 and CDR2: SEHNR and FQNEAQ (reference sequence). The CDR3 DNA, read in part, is TGTGCCAGCCGAATTCCCACAGGGGGCTCA. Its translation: CASRIPTGGS. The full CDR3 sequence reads CASRIPTGGSAFF. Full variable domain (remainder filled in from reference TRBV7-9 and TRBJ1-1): DTGVSQNPRHKITKRGQNVTFRCDPISEHNRLYWYRQTLGQGPEFLTYFQNEAQLEKSRLLSDRFSAERPKGSFSTLEIQRTEQGDSAMYLCASRIPTGGSAFFGQGTRLTVV.

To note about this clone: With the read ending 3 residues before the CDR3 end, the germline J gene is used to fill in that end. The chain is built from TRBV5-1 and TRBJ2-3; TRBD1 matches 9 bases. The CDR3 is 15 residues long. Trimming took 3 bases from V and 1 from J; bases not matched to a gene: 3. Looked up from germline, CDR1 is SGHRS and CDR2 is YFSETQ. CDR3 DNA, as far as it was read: TGCGCCAGCAGCTACCGGACAGGGGGCACAGATACG. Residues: CASSYRTGGTDT. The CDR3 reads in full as CASSYRTGGTDTQYF.

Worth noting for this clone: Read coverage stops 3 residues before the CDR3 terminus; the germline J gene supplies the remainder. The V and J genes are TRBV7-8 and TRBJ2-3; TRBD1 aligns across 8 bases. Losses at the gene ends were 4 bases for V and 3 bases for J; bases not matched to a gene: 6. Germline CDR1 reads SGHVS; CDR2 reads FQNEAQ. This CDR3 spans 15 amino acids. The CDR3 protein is CASSSGQGETDTQYF. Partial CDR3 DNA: TGTGCCAGCAGCTCCGGACAGGGTGAGACAGATACG.

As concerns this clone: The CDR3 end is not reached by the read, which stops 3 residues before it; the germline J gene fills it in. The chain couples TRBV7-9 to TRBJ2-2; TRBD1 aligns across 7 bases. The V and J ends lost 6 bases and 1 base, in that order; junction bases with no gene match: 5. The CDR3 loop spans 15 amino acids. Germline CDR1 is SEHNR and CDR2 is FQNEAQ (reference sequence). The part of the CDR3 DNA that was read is TGTGCCAGCAGTTTTGGGACAGTGAACACCGGGGAG. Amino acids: CASSFGTVNTGE. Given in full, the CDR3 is CASSFGTVNTGELFF.

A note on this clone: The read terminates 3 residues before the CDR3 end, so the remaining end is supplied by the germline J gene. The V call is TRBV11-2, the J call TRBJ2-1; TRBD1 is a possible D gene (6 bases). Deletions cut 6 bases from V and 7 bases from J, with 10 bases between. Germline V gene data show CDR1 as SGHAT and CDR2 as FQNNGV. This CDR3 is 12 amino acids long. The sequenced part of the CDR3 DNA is TGTGCCAGCAGACAAACAGGGAATGAG. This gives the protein CASRQTGNE. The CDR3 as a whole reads CASRQTGNEQFF.